This T cell receptor beta chain was sequenced in a study of blood T cell repertoires in COVID-19. Across the whole study: Acute and convalescent COVID-19 specimens originated in the United States, Italy and Spain. The cDNA or gDNA used as material had been derived from T cells, B-cell-depleted T cells, or PBMCs.

Per the authors' pipeline: Nucleated cell counts were estimated from reference gene primer amplification. Profiling relied on immunoSEQ multiplex PCR, and the TCRdb table lists in-frame clones only, not all of them. D and trimming were read from the DNA, whereas the V and J calls and clone size are those reported in that table. Of about 200,000 clones in the sample, roughly 88% are singletons; the top ten hold 13%. Germline V lookup: CDR1 LNHNV, CDR2 YYDKDF (reference sequence). The V and J ends lost 5 bases and 1 base respectively, with 15 bases between them. This CDR3 is built from 15 residues. The clonotype comes from a human donor in a cohort sampled during active COVID-19. The chain uses TRBV15 and TRBJ2-7; perhaps TRBD1 as D (5 bases). Sequencing was performed on peripheral blood. CDR3 DNA: TGTGCCACCAGCCCTCAGGGTGGGCAGTCCTACGAGCAGTACTTC. Protein product: CATSPQGGQSYEQYF.